This entry lists 20 T cell receptor beta chains sequenced from one sample in a study of T cell responses to AZD1222 COVID-19 vaccine (dated by TCRdb to the early 2020s). The library was made by the immunoSEQ multiplex PCR assay. TCRdb holds this immuneACCESS table with in-frame rearrangements only. Some clones are missing; in checked studies, unresolved V genes explain under half, and the rest has no known cause. For this sample there are 80,000 to 100,000 clones; approximately 90% appear just once. The ten largest clones capture about 14% of the sample. According to the study, the label for this sample's time point signals: baseline before first vaccination. The sample in question was peripheral blood, obtained on day 0 of AZD1222 vaccination. Receptors were obtained from an adult in good health.

CDR3 sequence: CASSQQINTGELFF. The CDR3 nucleotides are TGTGCCAGCAGCCAACAGATCAACACCGGGGAGCTGTTTTTT. This chain links TRBV14 with TRBJ2-2, with D uncertain. This CDR3 is 14 amino acids long. Germline CDR1 and CDR2: SGHDN and FVKESK. Trimming removed 2 bases at V and 2 bases at J, with 6 bases between.

V usage is TRBV5-1 and J usage is TRBJ2-3; D possibly matches TRBD1 or TRBD2 (6 bases each). Germline values: CDR1 SGHRS, CDR2 YFSETQ. V dropped 4 bases and J dropped 3 bases, with 15 bases sitting between them. The CDR3 sequence is 15 residues long. CDR3 sequence reads: CASSPEGGWTDTQYF. Written as DNA, the CDR3 is TGCGCCAGCAGCCCGGAAGGGGGGTGGACAGATACGCAGTATTTT.

The genes are TRBV19 and TRBJ2-7, with 9 bases identical to TRBD1. V was pared by 3 bases and J by 3 bases, with 6 bases of the junction left unmatched. CDR3 length equals 15 residues. Germline CDR1 and CDR2: LNHDA and SQIVND (reference sequence). CDR3 protein: CASSIDDRGIYEQYF. The CDR3 DNA follows: TGTGCCAGTAGTATCGACGACAGGGGGATCTACGAGCAGTACTTC.

This rearrangement joins TRBV7-2 to TRBJ1-1; D call uncertain. Trimming took 7 bases from V and 2 from J, leaving 17 bases between them. CDR3 size: 15 residues. Germline loops: CDR1 SGHTA, CDR2 FQGNSA. The CDR3 bases are TGTGCCAGCAAAATAATCCAGGTCCCTAACACTGAAGCTTTCTTT. Amino acids: CASKIIQVPNTEAFF.

The V gene is TRBV9, the J gene TRBJ2-7; TRBD1 aligns across 7 bases. In germline, CDR1 is SGDLS, CDR2 YYNGEE. CDR3 length: 15 amino acids. The V and J ends lost 0 bases and 5 bases, in that order; junction bases with no gene match: 8. In DNA form, the CDR3 reads TGTGCCAGCAGCGTAGGTACTGACAGGGTCCACGAGCAGTACTTC. Amino acids: CASSVGTDRVHEQYF.

The chain is built from TRBV6-5 and TRBJ1-2, with D possibly being TRBD1 (6 bases). Per the germline V gene, CDR1 is MNHEY and CDR2 is SVGAGI. Trimming removed 3 bases at V and 8 bases at J, with 13 bases between. CDR3 length equals 13 residues. The CDR3 sequence: CASSYWTEGGYTF. The CDR3 DNA reads as TGTGCCAGCAGTTATTGGACAGAGGGCGGCTACACCTTC.

The V gene is TRBV10-3, the J gene TRBJ1-2, with D possibly being TRBD1 (5 bases). Germline V gives CDR1 ENHRY, CDR2 SYGVKD. The V end lost 1 base, the J end lost 5 bases, and 8 bases lay between the germline ends. This CDR3 spans 13 amino acids. CDR3: CAISEFGGYGYTF. The DNA for the CDR3 is TGTGCCATCAGTGAGTTTGGGGGGTATGGCTACACCTTC.

This sequence joins TRBV19 and TRBJ2-2; TRBD2 agrees at 7 bases. The CDR3 spans 15 residues. Unmatched junction bases numbered 4, after V lost 5 bases and J lost 1 base. CDR1 and CDR2 (germline): LNHDA, SQIVND (reference sequence). The CDR3 nucleotides read TGTGCCAGTAGTCGGGGCGGGGGGAACACCGGGGAGCTGTTTTTT. Translation: CASSRGGGNTGELFF.

The chain recombines TRBV6-2 or TRBV6-3 with TRBJ1-2; 8 bases line up with TRBD1. V trimming: 2 bases; J trimming: 10 bases; junction bases outside the gene matches: 6. CDR1 MNHEY and CDR2 SVGEGT come from the germline V gene. The CDR3 spans 13 residues. CDR3 region: CASSYTGQGIYTF. The CDR3 DNA reads as TGTGCCAGCAGTTACACCGGACAGGGCATCTACACCTTC.

The chain recombines TRBV9 with TRBJ1-4; D call uncertain. The CDR3 covers 13 residues. V lost 0 bases and J 4 bases, leaving 4 bases between the germline ends. CDR1 is SGDLS, CDR2 YYNGEE, per germline. CDR3: CASSVGSNEKLFF. In nucleotides, the CDR3 is TGTGCCAGCAGCGTAGGGAGTAATGAAAAACTGTTTTTT.

The chain recombines TRBV5-1 with TRBJ1-2, with TRBD1 matching 8 bases. V trimming: 3 bases; J trimming: 4 bases; junction bases outside the gene matches: 14. Germline assignment: CDR1 SGHRS and CDR2 YFSETQ. This CDR3 region has 17 residues. The CDR3 DNA reads as TGCGCCAGCAGCTCATCTGGGCTTATTACAGGGGGCTATGGCTACACCTTC. This codes for CASSSSGLITGGYGYTF.

The genes are TRBV6-5 and TRBJ1-2; D is unresolved. Germline lookup yields CDR1 MNHEY and CDR2 SVGAGI. The CDR3 is made up of 13 amino acids. With 6 bases removed from V and 4 bases from J, the gap between germline ends came to 12 bases. The CDR3 here is CASRSRGGYGYTF. The CDR3 bases are TGTGCCAGCAGATCCCGAGGAGGCTATGGCTACACCTTC.

The rearrangement links TRBV7-2 to TRBJ1-2, with D perhaps TRBD1 (5 bases). Per the germline V gene, CDR1 is SGHTA and CDR2 is FQGNSA. The CDR3 has 16 residues. V lost 0 bases to trimming and J lost 1 base, with 12 bases between them. CDR3 in amino acids: CASSLALGLDNYGYTF. CDR3 nucleotide sequence: TGTGCCAGCAGCTTAGCCCTGGGGCTGGATAACTATGGCTACACCTTC.

V and J are TRBV4-1 and TRBJ1-5, with D perhaps matching TRBD1 (5 bases). V was trimmed by 8 bases and J by 4 bases, leaving 12 bases between them. The germline V gene has CDR1 MGHRA and CDR2 YSYEKL. The CDR3 sequence is 13 residues long. Here the CDR3 reads CASSQGPNQPQHF. CDR3 DNA sequence: TGCGCCAGCTCCCAGGGTCCGAATCAGCCCCAGCATTTT.

V and J are TRBV29-1 and TRBJ1-2, with unresolved D. CDR1 is SQVTM and CDR2 is ANQGSEA in the germline V gene. This CDR3 has 15 amino acids. Trimming left V 0 bases short and J 2 bases short, with 13 bases between. CDR3 DNA: TGCAGCGTTGAAGATGGGCTGGTCCCCAACTATGGCTACACCTTC. As protein: CSVEDGLVPNYGYTF. Looking up the rest from reference TRBV29-1 and TRBJ1-2 gives the full variable domain: SAVISQKPSRDICQRGTSLTIQCQVDSQVTMMFWYRQQPGQSLTLIATANQGSEATYESGFVIDKFPISRPNLTFSTLTVSNMSPEDSSIYLCSVEDGLVPNYGYTFGSGTRLTVV.

The chain employs TRBV9 and TRBJ2-7, with D possibly TRBD1 on 6 matching bases. This CDR3 spans 14 amino acids. The V end lost 0 bases, the J end lost 2 bases, and 9 bases lay between the germline ends. The germline V gene encodes CDR1 SGDLS and CDR2 YYNGEE. As DNA, the CDR3 is TGTGCCAGCAGCGTAGGGACAGACGCCTACGAGCAGTACTTC. Protein sequence: CASSVGTDAYEQYF.

The V call is TRBV11-3, the J call TRBJ2-2; TRBD1 aligns across 8 bases. The CDR3 runs to 15 residues. The germline V gene has CDR1 SGHNT and CDR2 YENEEA. V was clipped by 6 bases and J by 6 bases; unmatched bases: 9. The CDR3 region has the DNA TGTGCCAGCAGTTCGACAGGGGACGGCGCCGGGGAGCTGTTTTTT. Its protein is CASSSTGDGAGELFF. Full variable domain (remainder filled in from reference TRBV11-3 and TRBJ2-2): EAGVVQSPRYKIIEKKQPVAFWCNPISGHNTLYWYLQNLGQGPELLIRYENEEAVDDSQLPKDRFSAERLKGVDSTLKIQPAELGDSAVYLCASSSTGDGAGELFFGEGSRLTVL.

This clone was counted between two and nine times. The V call is TRBV28, the J call TRBJ2-7; TRBD2 is a possible D gene (5 bases). The ends were cut back, 9 bases at V and 4 bases at J, with 10 bases in the middle. The germline gives CDR1 MDHEN, CDR2 SYDVKM. The CDR3 contains 11 residues. CDR3 protein: CASGPGYEQYF. CDR3 DNA: TGTGCCAGTGGGCCGGGATACGAGCAGTACTTC.

The chain carries TRBV6-1 and TRBJ1-2; TRBD1 matches at 11 bases. V shed 3 bases and J 7 bases; nucleotides not matched to a gene: 4. The germline V gene has CDR1 MNHNS and CDR2 SASEGT. The CDR3 runs 14 residues. The CDR3 reads CASSDGQGAGGYTF. The CDR3 nucleotides read TGTGCCAGCAGTGACGGACAGGGGGCGGGTGGCTACACCTTC.

V gene TRBV19 combines with J gene TRBJ1-2, with D tentatively TRBD1 (5 bases). Trimming stripped 1 base from V and 8 bases from J, with 14 bases between. Germline V gene lookup returns CDR1 LNHDA and CDR2 SQIVND (reference sequence). The CDR3 length is 14 residues. DNA of the CDR3: TGTGCCAGTAGTATAGGCCAGGGTGTGGGCGGCTACACCTTC. It encodes CASSIGQGVGGYTF. Complete variable domain (other parts from reference TRBV19 and TRBJ1-2): DGGITQSPKYLFRKEGQNVTLSCEQNLNHDAMYWYRQDPGQGLRLIYYSQIVNDFQKGDIAEGYSVSREKKESFPLTVTSAQKNPTAFYLCASSIGQGVGGYTFGSGTRLTVV.